In its sample, the clone carrying this T cell receptor beta chain was seen many times. Its antigen is not known. RNA transcripts yielded amplified TCR beta CDR3 regions. HTBI primers were employed in first-round RT-PCR, then a second-round multiplex PCR followed. TCRdb ran MiXCR on the multiplex PCR reads and lists one entry per CDR3 protein. The table records over a million distinct CDR3 sequences, about two fifths of them present only once. The V end was cut by 3 bases, the J end by 3 bases, with 9 bases between. CDR1 is SGHTA, CDR2 FQGNSA, per germline. The CDR3 has 13 residues. This specimen belongs to a study of Graves' ophthalmopathy and Graves' hyperthyroidism. Study results and limitations: Stable hyperthyroidism and ophthalmopathy were told apart by a 13-signature model, which achieved about 88% sensitivity and 81.08% specificity.

Aged 18 to 65, the patients with hyperthyroidism had under 2 months' duration and were newly diagnosed. Other autoimmune diseases, uncontrolled infections, pregnancy or lactation excluded patients from enrollment. Diagnosis used clinical symptoms, serum thyroxine, TRAb, thyroid ultrasound and orbital computed tomography. The sequence was obtained from an adult man with Graves' hyperthyroidism. Sequenced material: peripheral blood or thyroid tissue (not recorded which). This rearrangement joins TRBV7-2 to TRBJ2-7; D gene unclear. The CDR3 is CASSFPGVYEQYF. CDR3 sequence (DNA): TGTGCCAGCAGCTTCCCCGGAGTCTACGAGCAGTACTTC.